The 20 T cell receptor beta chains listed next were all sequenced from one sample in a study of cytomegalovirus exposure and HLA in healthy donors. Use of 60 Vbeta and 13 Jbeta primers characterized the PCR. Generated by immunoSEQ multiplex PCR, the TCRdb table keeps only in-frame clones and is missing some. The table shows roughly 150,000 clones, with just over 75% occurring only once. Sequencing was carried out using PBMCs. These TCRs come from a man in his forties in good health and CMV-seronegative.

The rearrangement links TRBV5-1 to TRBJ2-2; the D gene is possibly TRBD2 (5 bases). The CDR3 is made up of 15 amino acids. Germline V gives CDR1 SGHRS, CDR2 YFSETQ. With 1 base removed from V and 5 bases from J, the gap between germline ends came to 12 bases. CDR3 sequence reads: CASSLLAERTGELFF. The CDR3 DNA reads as TGCGCCAGCAGCTTGCTAGCCGAGAGGACCGGGGAGCTGTTTTTT.

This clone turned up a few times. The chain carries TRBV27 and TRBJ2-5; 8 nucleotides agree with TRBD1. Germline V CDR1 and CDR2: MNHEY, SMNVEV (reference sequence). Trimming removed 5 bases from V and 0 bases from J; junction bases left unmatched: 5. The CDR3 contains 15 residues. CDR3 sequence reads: CASSAWTGYQETQYF. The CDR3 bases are TGTGCCAGCAGTGCCTGGACAGGGTACCAAGAGACCCAGTACTTC.

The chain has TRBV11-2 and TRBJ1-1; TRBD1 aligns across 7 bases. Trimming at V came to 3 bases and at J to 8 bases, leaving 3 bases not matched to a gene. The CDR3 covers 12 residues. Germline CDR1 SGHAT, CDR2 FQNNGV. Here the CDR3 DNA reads TGTGCCAGCAGCTTCATGACAGGGGAAGCTTTCTTT. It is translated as CASSFMTGEAFF.

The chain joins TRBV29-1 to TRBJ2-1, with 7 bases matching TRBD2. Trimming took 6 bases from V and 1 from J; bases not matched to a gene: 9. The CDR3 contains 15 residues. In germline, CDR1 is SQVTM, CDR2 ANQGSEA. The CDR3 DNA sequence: TGCAGCGTGGTCGGGAGCGGGGTGTCCTACAATGAGCAGTTCTTC. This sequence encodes CSVVGSGVSYNEQFF.

CDR3 bases: TGTGCCAGCTCACCCTCCACAGGGTCCTACGAGCAGTACTTC. It is translated as CASSPSTGSYEQYF. The chain joins TRBV18 to TRBJ2-7; TRBD1 is a possible D gene (6 bases). CDR1 KGHSH and CDR2 LQKENI come from the germline V gene. The CDR3 covers 14 residues. V was pared by 3 bases and J by 1 base, with 10 bases between.

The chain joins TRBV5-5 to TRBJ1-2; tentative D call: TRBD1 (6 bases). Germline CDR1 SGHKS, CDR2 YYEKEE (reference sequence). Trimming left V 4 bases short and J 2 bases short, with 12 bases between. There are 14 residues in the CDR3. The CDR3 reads CASSPAGGNYGYTF. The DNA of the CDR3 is TGTGCCAGCAGCCCGGCGGGGGGCAACTATGGCTACACCTTC.

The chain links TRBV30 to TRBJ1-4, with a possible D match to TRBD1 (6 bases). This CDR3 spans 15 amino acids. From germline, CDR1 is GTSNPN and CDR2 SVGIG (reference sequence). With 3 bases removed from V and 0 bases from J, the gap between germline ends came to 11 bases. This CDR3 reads CAWRDTGTTNEKLFF. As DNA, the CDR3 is TGTGCCTGGAGAGACACAGGGACAACTAATGAAAAACTGTTTTTT.

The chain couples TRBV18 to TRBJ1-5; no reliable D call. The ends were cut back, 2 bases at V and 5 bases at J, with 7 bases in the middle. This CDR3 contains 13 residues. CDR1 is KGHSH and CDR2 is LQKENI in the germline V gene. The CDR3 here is CASSPEGDQPQHF. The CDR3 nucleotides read TGTGCCAGCTCACCAGAGGGAGATCAGCCCCAGCATTTT.

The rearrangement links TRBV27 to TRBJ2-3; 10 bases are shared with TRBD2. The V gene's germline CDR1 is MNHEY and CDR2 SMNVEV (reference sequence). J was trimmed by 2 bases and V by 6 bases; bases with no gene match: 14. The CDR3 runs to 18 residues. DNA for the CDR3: TGTGCCAGCAGCCGCAAAATGGGACTAGCGAGTTTCACAGATACGCAGTATTTT. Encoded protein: CASSRKMGLASFTDTQYF.

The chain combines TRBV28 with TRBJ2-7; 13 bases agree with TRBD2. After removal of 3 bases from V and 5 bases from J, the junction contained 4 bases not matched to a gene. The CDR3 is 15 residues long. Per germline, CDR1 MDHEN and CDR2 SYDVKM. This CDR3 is CASSFFGLAGDEQYF. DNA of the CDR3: TGTGCCAGCAGTTTCTTCGGACTAGCGGGAGACGAGCAGTACTTC.

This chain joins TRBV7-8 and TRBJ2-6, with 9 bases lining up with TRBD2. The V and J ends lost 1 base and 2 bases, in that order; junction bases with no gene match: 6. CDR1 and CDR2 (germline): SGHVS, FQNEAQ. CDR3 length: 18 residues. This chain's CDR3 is CASSLGRSGRPGANVLTF. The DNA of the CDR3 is TGTGCCAGCAGCTTAGGCAGAAGCGGGAGGCCTGGGGCCAACGTCCTGACTTTC.

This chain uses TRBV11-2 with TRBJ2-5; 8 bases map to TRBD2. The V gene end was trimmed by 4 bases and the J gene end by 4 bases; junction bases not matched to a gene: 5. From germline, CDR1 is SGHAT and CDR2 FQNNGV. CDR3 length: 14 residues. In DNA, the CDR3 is TGTGCCAGCAGCTCCAGCGGGAGCTTAGAGACCCAGTACTTC. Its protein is CASSSSGSLETQYF.

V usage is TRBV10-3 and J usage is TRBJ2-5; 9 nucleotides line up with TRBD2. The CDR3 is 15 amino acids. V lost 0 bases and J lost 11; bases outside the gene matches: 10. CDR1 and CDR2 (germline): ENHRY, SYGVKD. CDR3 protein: CAISESLAGITEQYF. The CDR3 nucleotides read TGTGCCATCAGTGAGTCGCTAGCGGGGATTACGGAGCAGTACTTC.

Here the CDR3 reads CASSSRDSEAFF. DNA of the CDR3: TGCGCCAGCAGCTCCCGGGACAGTGAAGCTTTCTTT. V gene TRBV5-1 combines with J gene TRBJ1-1; 7 positions match TRBD1. The V gene end was trimmed by 3 bases and the J gene end by 7 bases; junction bases not matched to a gene: 3. The CDR3 has 12 amino acids. Germline V CDR1 and CDR2: SGHRS, YFSETQ.

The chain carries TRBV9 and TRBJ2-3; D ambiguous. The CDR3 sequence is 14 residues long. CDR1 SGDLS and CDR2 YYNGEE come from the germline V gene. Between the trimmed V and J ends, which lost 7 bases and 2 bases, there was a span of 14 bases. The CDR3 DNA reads TGTGCCAGCGGAGAAAGACCGGACACAGATACGCAGTATTTT. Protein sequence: CASGERPDTDTQYF.

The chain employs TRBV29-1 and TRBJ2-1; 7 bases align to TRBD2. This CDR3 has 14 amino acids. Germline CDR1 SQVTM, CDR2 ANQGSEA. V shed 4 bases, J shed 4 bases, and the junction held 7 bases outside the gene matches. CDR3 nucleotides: TGCAGCGTTGTGAGCGGGGAGTGGTACAATGAGCAGTTCTTC. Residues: CSVVSGEWYNEQFF.

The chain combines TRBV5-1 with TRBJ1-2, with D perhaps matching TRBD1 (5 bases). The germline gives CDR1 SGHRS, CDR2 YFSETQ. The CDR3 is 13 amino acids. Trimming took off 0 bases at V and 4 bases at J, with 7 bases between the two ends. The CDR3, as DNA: TGCGCCAGCAGCTTGGAGGACACCTATGGCTACACCTTC. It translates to CASSLEDTYGYTF.

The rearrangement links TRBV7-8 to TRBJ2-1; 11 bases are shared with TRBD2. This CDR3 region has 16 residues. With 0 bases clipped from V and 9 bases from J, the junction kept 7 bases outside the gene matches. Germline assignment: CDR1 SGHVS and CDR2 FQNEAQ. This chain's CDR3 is CASSLASSSGRREQFF. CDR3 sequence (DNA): TGTGCCAGCAGCTTAGCGTCGTCTAGCGGGAGGCGTGAGCAGTTCTTC.

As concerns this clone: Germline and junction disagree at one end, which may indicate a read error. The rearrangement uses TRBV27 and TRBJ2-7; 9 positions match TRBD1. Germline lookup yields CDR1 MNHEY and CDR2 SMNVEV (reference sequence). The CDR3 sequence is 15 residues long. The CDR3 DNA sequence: TGTGCCAGCAGTCGCACGACAGGGGGGGCCTACGAGCGGTACTTC. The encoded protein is CASSRTTGGAYERYF.

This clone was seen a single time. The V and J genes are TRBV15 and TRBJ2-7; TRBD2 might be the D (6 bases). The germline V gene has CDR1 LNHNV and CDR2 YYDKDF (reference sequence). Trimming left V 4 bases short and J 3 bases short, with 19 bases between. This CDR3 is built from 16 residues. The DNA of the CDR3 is TGTGCCACCAGCAACGGTTGGAGTAGCGGTGACTACGAGCAGTACTTC. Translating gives CATSNGWSSGDYEQYF.